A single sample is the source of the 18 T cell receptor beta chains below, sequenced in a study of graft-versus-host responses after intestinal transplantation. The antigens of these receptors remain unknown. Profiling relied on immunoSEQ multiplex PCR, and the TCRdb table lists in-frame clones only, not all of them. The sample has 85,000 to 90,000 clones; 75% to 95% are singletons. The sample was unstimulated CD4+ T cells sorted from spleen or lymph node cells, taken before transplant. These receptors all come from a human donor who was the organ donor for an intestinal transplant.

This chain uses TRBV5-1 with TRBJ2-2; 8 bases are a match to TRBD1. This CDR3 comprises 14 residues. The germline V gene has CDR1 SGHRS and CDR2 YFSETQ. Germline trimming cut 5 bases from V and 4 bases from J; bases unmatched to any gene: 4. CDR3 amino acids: CASRPGTGTGELFF. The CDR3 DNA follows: TGCGCCAGCAGACCAGGGACAGGCACCGGGGAGCTGTTTTTT.

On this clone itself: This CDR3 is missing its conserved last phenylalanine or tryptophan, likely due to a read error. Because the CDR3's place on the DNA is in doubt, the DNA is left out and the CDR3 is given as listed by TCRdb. CDR3 amino acids: CASSDSWGLLRG. The chain is built from TRBV6-4 and TRBJ1-1; the table's D call of TRBD1 was not tested on the DNA. The CDR3 comprises 12 residues, both ends counted. Germline values: CDR1 MRHNA, CDR2 SNTAGT.

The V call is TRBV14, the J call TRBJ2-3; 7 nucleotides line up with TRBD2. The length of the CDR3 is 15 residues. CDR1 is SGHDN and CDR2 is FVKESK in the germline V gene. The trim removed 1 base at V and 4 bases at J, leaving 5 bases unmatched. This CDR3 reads CASSQGREWSDTQYF. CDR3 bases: TGTGCCAGCAGCCAAGGGCGGGAGTGGTCAGATACGCAGTATTTT.

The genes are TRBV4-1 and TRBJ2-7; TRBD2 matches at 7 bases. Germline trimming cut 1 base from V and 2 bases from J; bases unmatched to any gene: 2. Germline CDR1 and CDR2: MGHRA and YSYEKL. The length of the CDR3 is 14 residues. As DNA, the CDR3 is TGCGCCAGCAGCCAAGCGGGGGGTACCTACGAGCAGTACTTC. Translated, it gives CASSQAGGTYEQYF.

The CDR3 reads CASSIGRGRGATDTQYF. The DNA of the CDR3 is TGTGCCAGTAGTATAGGACGTGGGCGGGGAGCCACAGATACGCAGTATTTT. The chain links TRBV19 to TRBJ2-3; D perhaps matches TRBD2 (6 bases). This CDR3 spans 17 amino acids. V gave up 1 base and J gave up 2 bases, with 16 bases separating them. Germline loops: CDR1 LNHDA, CDR2 SQIVND (reference sequence).

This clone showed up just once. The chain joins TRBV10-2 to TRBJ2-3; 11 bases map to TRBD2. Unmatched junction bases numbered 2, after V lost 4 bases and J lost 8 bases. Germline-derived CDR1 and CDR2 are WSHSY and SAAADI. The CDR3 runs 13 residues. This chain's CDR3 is CASSVAGGPTQYF. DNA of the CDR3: TGCGCCAGCAGTGTAGCGGGGGGGCCTACGCAGTATTTT.

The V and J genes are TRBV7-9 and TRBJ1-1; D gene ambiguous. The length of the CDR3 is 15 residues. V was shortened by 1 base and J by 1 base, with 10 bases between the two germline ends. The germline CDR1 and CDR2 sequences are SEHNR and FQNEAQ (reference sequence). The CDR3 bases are TGTGCCAGCAGCTTAGATCGGGTTAGGAACACTGAAGCTTTCTTT. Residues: CASSLDRVRNTEAFF.

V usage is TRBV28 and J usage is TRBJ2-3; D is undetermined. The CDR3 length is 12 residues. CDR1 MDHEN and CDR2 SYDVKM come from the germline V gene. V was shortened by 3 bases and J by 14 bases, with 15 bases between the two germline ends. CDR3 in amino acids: CASSFEWRPPYF. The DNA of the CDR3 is TGTGCCAGCAGTTTCGAGTGGCGGCCCCCGTATTTT. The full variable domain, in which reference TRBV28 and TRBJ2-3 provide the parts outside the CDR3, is DVKVTQSSRYLVKRTGEKVFLECVQDMDHENMFWYRQDPGLGLRLIYFSYDVKMKEKGDIPEGYSVSREKKERFSLILESASTNQTSMYLCASSFEWRPPYFGPGTRLTVL.

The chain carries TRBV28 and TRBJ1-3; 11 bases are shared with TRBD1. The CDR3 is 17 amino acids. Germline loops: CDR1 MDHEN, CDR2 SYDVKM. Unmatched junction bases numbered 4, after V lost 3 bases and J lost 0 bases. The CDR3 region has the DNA TGTGCCAGCAGTTTTGGGACAGGGGGTTACTCTGGAAACACCATATATTTT. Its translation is CASSFGTGGYSGNTIYF.

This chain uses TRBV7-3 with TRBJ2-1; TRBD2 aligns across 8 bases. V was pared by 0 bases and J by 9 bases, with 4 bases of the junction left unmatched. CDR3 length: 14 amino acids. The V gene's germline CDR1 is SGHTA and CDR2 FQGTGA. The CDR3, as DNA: TGTGCCAGCAGCTTAACTAGCGGGGTCAGTGAGCAGTTCTTC. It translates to CASSLTSGVSEQFF.

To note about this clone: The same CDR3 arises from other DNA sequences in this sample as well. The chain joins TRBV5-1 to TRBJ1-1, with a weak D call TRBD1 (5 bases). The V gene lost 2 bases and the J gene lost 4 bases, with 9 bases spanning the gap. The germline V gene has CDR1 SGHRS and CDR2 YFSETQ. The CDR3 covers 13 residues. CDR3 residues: CASSFQGGTEAFF. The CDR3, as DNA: TGCGCCAGCAGCTTCCAGGGTGGCACTGAAGCTTTCTTT.

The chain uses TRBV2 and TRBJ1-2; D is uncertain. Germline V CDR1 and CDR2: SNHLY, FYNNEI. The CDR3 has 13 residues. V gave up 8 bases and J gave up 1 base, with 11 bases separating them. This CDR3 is CASRGSLNYGYTF. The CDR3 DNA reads TGTGCCAGCCGAGGGTCCCTTAACTATGGCTACACCTTC.

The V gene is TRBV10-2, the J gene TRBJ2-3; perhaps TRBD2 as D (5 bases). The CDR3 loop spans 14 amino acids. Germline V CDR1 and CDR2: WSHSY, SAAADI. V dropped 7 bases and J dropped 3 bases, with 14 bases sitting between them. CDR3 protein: CASTRQRETDTQYF. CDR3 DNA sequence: TGCGCCAGCACGCGTCAGAGGGAGACAGATACGCAGTATTTT.

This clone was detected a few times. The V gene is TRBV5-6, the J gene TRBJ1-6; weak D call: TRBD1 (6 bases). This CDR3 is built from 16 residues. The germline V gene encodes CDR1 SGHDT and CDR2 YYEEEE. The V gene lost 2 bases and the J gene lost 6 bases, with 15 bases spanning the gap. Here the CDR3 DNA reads TGTGCCAGCAGCTTTCAGGGGCCCCTTGCTAATTCACCCCTCCACTTT. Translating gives CASSFQGPLANSPLHF.

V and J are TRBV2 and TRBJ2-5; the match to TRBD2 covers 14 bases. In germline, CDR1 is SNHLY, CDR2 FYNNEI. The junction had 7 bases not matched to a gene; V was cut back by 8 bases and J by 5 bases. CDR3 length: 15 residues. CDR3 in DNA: TGTGCCAGCTGCAGACTAGCGGGGGGGCCTGAGACCCAGTACTTC. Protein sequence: CASCRLAGGPETQYF.

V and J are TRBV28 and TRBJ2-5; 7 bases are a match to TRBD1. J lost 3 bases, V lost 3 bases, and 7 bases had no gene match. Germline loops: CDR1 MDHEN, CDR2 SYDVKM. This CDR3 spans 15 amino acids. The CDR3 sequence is CASSLGQLIKETQYF. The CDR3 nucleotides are TGTGCCAGCAGTTTGGGACAGCTAATCAAAGAGACCCAGTACTTC.

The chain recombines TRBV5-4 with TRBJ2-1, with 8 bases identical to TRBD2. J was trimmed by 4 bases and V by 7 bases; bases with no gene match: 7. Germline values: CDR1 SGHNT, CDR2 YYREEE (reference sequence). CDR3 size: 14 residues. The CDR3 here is CASRGTSYYNEQFF. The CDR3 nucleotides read TGTGCCAGCCGCGGGACTAGTTATTACAATGAGCAGTTCTTC.

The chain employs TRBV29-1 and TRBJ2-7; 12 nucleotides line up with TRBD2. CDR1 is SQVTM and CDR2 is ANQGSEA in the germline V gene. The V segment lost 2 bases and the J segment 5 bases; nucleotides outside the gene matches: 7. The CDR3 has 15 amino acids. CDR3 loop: CSVERLAGVTHEQYF. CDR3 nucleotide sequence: TGCAGCGTTGAACGACTAGCGGGAGTTACCCACGAGCAGTACTTC.